The entry below describes one TCR beta chain. Its matching antigen is unknown. The PCR contained 60 Vbeta and 13 Jbeta primers. Method: immunoSEQ multiplex PCR; TCRdb's copy keeps in-frame clones and lacks some. The repertoire has 160,000 or so clones, around four fifths of them found once; the top ten carry 1.3%. This entry is derived from a study of cytomegalovirus exposure and HLA in healthy donors. The study, taken as a whole, reports: CMV serostatus alone was available as immune exposure information. Among the CMV-associated chains, a few were confirmed in vitro as specific for CMV antigens. What a later analysis reportedly showed was that an Asian-associated ancestry cluster had fewer N-insertions than the 666-donor mean. One variant, a missense change in DCLRE1C, was linked in a later analysis to TCR beta V- and J-gene trimming.

Germline V gives CDR1 SGHVS, CDR2 FQNEAQ. The CDR3 runs 13 residues. The junction had 6 bases not matched to a gene; V was cut back by 7 bases and J by 10 bases. The source is a woman aged 50 to 60 in good health and CMV-seronegative. Sequencing input: PBMCs. This chain joins TRBV7-8 and TRBJ1-6, with 8 bases that match TRBD1. DNA of the CDR3: TGTGCCAGCACCGGACAGGGTGGATCACCCCTCCACTTT. It translates to CASTGQGGSPLHF.